This T cell receptor (beta chain) was profiled in a study of shared clonotypes between healthy human individuals. This clone was seen repeatedly, ten times or more. This CDR3 is also generated by other DNA sequences in the sample. TCRdb's copy holds only in-frame clones and misses some; the assay was immunoSEQ multiplex PCR. The sample has under 130,000 clones, about 70% seen once. The source material was memory CD8+ T cells sorted from blood. Subset here: CD45RO+ cells pooled with CCR7-negative TemRA cells. The source is a woman aged 25 to 39 in good health.

CDR3 region: CASSPGTRGETQYF. CDR3 DNA sequence: TGTGCCAGCAGTCCAGGGACGAGAGGGGAGACCCAGTACTTC. The chain is built from TRBV27 and TRBJ2-5; possibly TRBD1 or TRBD2 for D (5 bases each). V lost 5 bases, J lost 5 bases, and 15 bases lay in between. This CDR3 spans 14 amino acids. Germline lookup yields CDR1 MNHEY and CDR2 SMNVEV (reference sequence).